The clone carrying this T cell receptor beta chain was seen a few times. Its antigen remains unknown. Next came a second PCR, run for about 7 to 12 cycles, which used a sample-barcoded 5' primer along with a J-beta primer mix. TCRdb redid the calling of the 5' RACE reads with MiXCR, one entry per CDR3 protein. Of about 1.6 million distinct CDR3 sequences listed, roughly a third are singletons. The data were obtained in a study of blood T cells in healthy people across ages. Overall study results and limits: In these data, TCR beta diversity tracked strongly with naive T cell percentage.

The germline gives CDR1 MGHRA, CDR2 YSYEKL. The CDR3 runs to 15 residues. The ends were cut back, 3 bases at V and 3 bases at J, with 14 bases in the middle. The TCR comes from a woman in her thirties in good health. The chain employs TRBV4-1 and TRBJ1-2; perhaps TRBD1 as D (6 bases). Source material: blood. CDR3 sequence reads: CASSQWGGGDYGYTF. CDR3 sequence (DNA): TGCGCCAGCAGCCAGTGGGGAGGGGGAGACTATGGCTACACCTTC.